This T cell receptor (beta chain) was profiled in a study of shared clonotypes between healthy human individuals. Points from the study as a whole: The study generally estimated greater richness for naive than memory subsets. Some clonotypes were shared by all four sorted-subset donors, while others were not shared. The non-shared ones had lower generation probabilities than the shared ones.

Points on this clone: Its antigen is still unknown.

Deep was the level at which the assay was run. Clones were read by immunoSEQ multiplex PCR, and TCRdb kept only the in-frame ones, dropping some. The sample has millions of clones; 95% are singletons. Between the trimmed V and J ends, which lost 3 bases and 2 bases, there was a span of 11 bases. This CDR3 is built from 14 residues. CDR1 is MNHEY and CDR2 is SVGAGI in the germline V gene. The source material was naive CD4+ T cells sorted from blood. The sample's subset: CD45RA+ positively selected. The gene calls are TRBV6-5 and TRBJ2-7, with D maybe TRBD1 (6 bases). This receptor was obtained from a man between 18 and 29 years old in good health. The CDR3: CASSYQGFPYEQYF. The DNA of the CDR3 is TGTGCCAGCAGTTATCAGGGGTTCCCCTACGAGCAGTACTTC.